This T cell receptor (beta chain) was sequenced in a study of blood T cell repertoires in COVID-19. Background on the study: T cells, B-cell-depleted T cells, or PBMCs provided the cDNA or gDNA that served as material.

Participant-given clinical history determined each cohort assignment. Recovered participants had two consecutive negative NP/OP PCR tests, healthcare professional clearance, or symptom resolution. This clone turned up a few times. As originally analysed: Using reference gene primer amplification, nucleated cell counts were estimated. This table comes from immunoSEQ multiplex PCR, and its TCRdb copy is limited to in-frame clones, with some not included. The V and J calls and clone size are taken from that table; D and trimming were inferred from the DNA. The table records roughly 380,000 clones, over 75% of them present only once. The CDR3 sequence is 14 residues long. The ends were cut back, 1 base at V and 8 bases at J, with 14 bases in the middle. Germline V lookup: CDR1 SGHVS, CDR2 FNYEAQ.

This clonotype was sampled from a man aged 25 to 40 who had recovered from COVID-19. The source material was PBMCs or T cells enriched from blood (not recorded which). The chain links TRBV7-6 to TRBJ1-1; a possible D gene is TRBD1 (5 bases). The CDR3 here is CASSLVGGPSEAFF. The CDR3 DNA follows: TGTGCCAGCAGCTTAGTCGGGGGACCGTCGGAAGCTTTCTTT.